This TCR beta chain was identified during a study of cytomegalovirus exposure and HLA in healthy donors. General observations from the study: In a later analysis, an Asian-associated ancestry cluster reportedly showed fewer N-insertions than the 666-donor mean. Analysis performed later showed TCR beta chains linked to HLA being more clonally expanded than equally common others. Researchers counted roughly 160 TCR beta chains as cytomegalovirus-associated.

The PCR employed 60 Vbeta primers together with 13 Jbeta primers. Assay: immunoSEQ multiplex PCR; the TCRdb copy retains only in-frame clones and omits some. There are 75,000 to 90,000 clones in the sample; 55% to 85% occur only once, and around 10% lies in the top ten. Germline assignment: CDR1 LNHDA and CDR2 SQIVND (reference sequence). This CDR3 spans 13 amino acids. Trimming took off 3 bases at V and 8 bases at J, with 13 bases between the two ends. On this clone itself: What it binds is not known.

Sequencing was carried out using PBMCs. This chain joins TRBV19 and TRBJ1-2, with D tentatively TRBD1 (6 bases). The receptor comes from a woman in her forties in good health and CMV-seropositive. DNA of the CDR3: TGTGCCAGTAGTATGCGCACAGGGATCGGCTACACCTTC. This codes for CASSMRTGIGYTF.